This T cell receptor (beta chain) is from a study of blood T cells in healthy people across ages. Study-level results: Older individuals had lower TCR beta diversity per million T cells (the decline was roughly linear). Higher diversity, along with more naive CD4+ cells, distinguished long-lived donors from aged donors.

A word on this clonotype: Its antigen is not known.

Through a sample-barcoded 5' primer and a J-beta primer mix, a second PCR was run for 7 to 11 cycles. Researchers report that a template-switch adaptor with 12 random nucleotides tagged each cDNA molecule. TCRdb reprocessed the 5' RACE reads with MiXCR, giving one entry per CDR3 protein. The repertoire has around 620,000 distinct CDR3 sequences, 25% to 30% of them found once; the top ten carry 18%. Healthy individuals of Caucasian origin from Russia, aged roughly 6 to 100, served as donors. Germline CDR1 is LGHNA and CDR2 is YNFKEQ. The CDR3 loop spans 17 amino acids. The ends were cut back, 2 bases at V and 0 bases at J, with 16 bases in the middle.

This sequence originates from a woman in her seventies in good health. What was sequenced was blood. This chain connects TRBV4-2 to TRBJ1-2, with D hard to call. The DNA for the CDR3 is TGTGCCAGCAGCCAAAGTCTTGCGACCAATTCTAACTATGGCTACACCTTC. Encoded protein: CASSQSLATNSNYGYTF.